These 11 T cell receptor beta chains came from one sample sequenced in a study of CD8+CD57+ T cells in acquired aplastic anemia. CDR3 and TCR beta VDJ profiling relied on genomic DNA as the template. Using its own MiXCR run on the reads, TCRdb lists one record per CDR3 protein. The sample lists about 180,000 distinct CDR3 sequences, 48% occurring once. Patients picked for sequencing had shown CD8+CD57+ cell expansion detected by flow cytometry. The source material was sorted CD4+, CD8+, or CD8+CD57+ T cells (not recorded which) from PBMCs. These receptors were taken from a human donor with aplastic anemia.

This chain joins TRBV10-3 and TRBJ2-7; 11 positions match TRBD2. This CDR3 is 16 amino acids long. Trimming took 4 bases from V and 0 from J; bases not matched to a gene: 5. Per germline, CDR1 ENHRY and CDR2 SYGVKD. The CDR3 DNA sequence: TGTGCCATCAGTGGGACTAGCGGGCAGAGCTCCTACGAGCAGTACTTC. It codes for CAISGTSGQSSYEQYF.

The chain has TRBV30 and TRBJ1-5; TRBD1 agrees at 7 bases. V shed 0 bases, J shed 4 bases, and the junction held 6 bases outside the gene matches. This CDR3 has 15 amino acids. Germline lookup yields CDR1 GTSNPN and CDR2 SVGIG (reference sequence). The CDR3 protein is CAWSVGGGGNQPQHF. The DNA for the CDR3 is TGTGCCTGGAGTGTAGGAGGGGGCGGTAATCAGCCCCAGCATTTT. Using reference TRBV30 and TRBJ1-5 for the parts outside the CDR3, the full variable domain is SQTIHQWPATLVQPVGSPLSLECTVEGTSNPNLYWYRQAAGRGLQLLFYSVGIGQISSEVPQNLSASRPQDRQFILSSKKLLLSDSGFYLCAWSVGGGGNQPQHFGDGTRLSIL.

The sample holds a few counts of this clonotype. This chain joins TRBV24-1 and TRBJ1-1; 9 positions agree with TRBD1. The CDR3 contains 12 residues. V trimming: 8 bases; J trimming: 8 bases; junction bases outside the gene matches: 5. Germline-derived CDR1 and CDR2 are KGHDR and SFDVKD. The CDR3 is CATTRGTGEAFF. CDR3 nucleotide sequence: TGTGCCACCACCCGGGGGACAGGGGAAGCTTTCTTT.

The V gene is TRBV20-1, the J gene TRBJ1-6; no clear D. This CDR3 contains 15 residues. Germline CDR1 DFQATT, CDR2 SNEGSKA (reference sequence). V was pared by 0 bases and J by 1 base, with 7 bases between. CDR3 residues: CSARDTQSYNSPLHF. In DNA, the CDR3 is TGCAGTGCTAGAGATACACAGTCCTATAATTCACCCCTCCACTTT.

With respect to this clonotype: At one boundary the junction diverges from the germline segment, which might be a read error. The chain links TRBV20-1 to TRBJ1-4; 9 positions match TRBD1. This CDR3 spans 14 amino acids. Germline-derived CDR1 and CDR2 are DFQATT and SNEGSKA (reference sequence). Written as DNA, the CDR3 is TGCAGTGCTAGAGGAGACAGGGGGGACCGGGAACTGCCTTTT. Translated: CSARGDRGDRELPF.

The chain couples TRBV6-1 to TRBJ2-7; either TRBD1 or TRBD2 may supply D (5 bases each). Per germline, CDR1 MNHNS and CDR2 SASEGT. V lost 10 bases, J lost 4 bases, and 11 bases lay in between. This CDR3 contains 11 residues. CDR3 DNA: TGTGCCACGAGGGCAGGGTACGAGCAGTACTTC. Protein product: CATRAGYEQYF.

The table lists this clonotype with many counts. The chain carries TRBV6-4 and TRBJ1-2; D is undetermined. The germline V gene has CDR1 MRHNA and CDR2 SNTAGT. Trimming shortened V by 9 bases and J by 1 base, and 0 bases separated the two germline ends. The CDR3 length is 9 residues. CDR3 sequence reads: CASNYGYTF. In DNA form, the CDR3 reads TGTGCCAGTAACTATGGCTACACCTTC.

This clonotype is medium-sized (0.01 to 0.1%) by share. The gene calls are TRBV2 and TRBJ1-4; 7 bases match TRBD1. Looked up from germline, CDR1 is SNHLY and CDR2 is FYNNEI. V lost 5 bases, J lost 4 bases, and 4 bases stayed unmatched. This CDR3 comprises 14 residues. The CDR3 loop reads CASSRQGVNEKLFF. DNA of the CDR3: TGTGCCAGCAGTAGACAGGGAGTTAATGAAAAACTGTTTTTT.

The chain carries TRBV5-1 and TRBJ2-7, with 8 positions matching TRBD2. The V gene's germline CDR1 is SGHRS and CDR2 YFSETQ. CDR3 length: 15 amino acids. V lost 0 bases and J lost 1; bases outside the gene matches: 3. In DNA, the CDR3 is TGCGCCAGCAGCTTGGCTCGGGAGGGATCCTACGAGCAGTACTTC. The encoded protein is CASSLAREGSYEQYF. Based on the CDR3 plus reference TRBV5-1 and TRBJ2-7, the full variable domain is KAGVTQTPRYLIKTRGQQVTLSCSPISGHRSVSWYQQTPGQGLQFLFEYFSETQRNKGNFPGRFSGRQFSNSRSEMNVSTLELGDSALYLCASSLAREGSYEQYFGPGTRLTVT.

This clonotype was counted a single time. The rearrangement links TRBV5-1 to TRBJ2-6; the match to TRBD2 covers 8 bases. V dropped 4 bases and J dropped 0; count of bases not matched to a gene: 15. This CDR3 spans 20 amino acids. Germline assignment: CDR1 SGHRS and CDR2 YFSETQ. The CDR3 spells CASSHPELAGSSSGANVLTF. The DNA of the CDR3 is TGCGCCAGCAGCCACCCTGAGCTAGCGGGTTCGTCCTCTGGGGCCAACGTCCTGACTTTC. The whole variable domain, filled in from reference TRBV5-1 and TRBJ2-6, reads KAGVTQTPRYLIKTRGQQVTLSCSPISGHRSVSWYQQTPGQGLQFLFEYFSETQRNKGNFPGRFSGRQFSNSRSEMNVSTLELGDSALYLCASSHPELAGSSSGANVLTFGAGSRLTVL.

This sequence joins TRBV25-1 and TRBJ2-1; unclear D gene. This CDR3 has 15 residues. Trimming shortened V by 5 bases and J by 0 bases, and 11 bases separated the two germline ends. CDR1 is MGHDK, CDR2 SYGVNS, per germline. The CDR3 spells CASSPDPTSYNEQFF. CDR3 nucleotides: TGTGCCAGCAGTCCCGACCCTACCTCCTACAATGAGCAGTTCTTC. Based on the CDR3 plus reference TRBV25-1 and TRBJ2-1, the full variable domain is EADIYQTPRYLVIGTGKKITLECSQTMGHDKMYWYQQDPGMELHLIHYSYGVNSTEKGDLSSESTVSRIRTEHFPLTLESARPSHTSQYLCASSPDPTSYNEQFFGPGTRLTVL.